This T cell receptor (beta chain) was observed in a study of blood T cells in healthy people across ages. For the second PCR, which ran for about 7 to 11 cycles, a sample-barcoded 5' primer and a J-beta primer mix were used. TCRdb reprocessed the 5' RACE reads via MiXCR and lists one record per CDR3 protein. The data contain fewer than 2,000,000 distinct CDR3 sequences, roughly 32% of them singletons. This clonotype was seen more than once but under ten times. This receptor was obtained from a woman between 25 and 40 years old in good health. Sequencing was carried out using blood.

The CDR3 reads CASSQFGHAFYEQYF. The CDR3 DNA sequence: TGTGCCAGCAGCCAATTCGGACATGCCTTCTACGAGCAGTACTTC. The chain recombines TRBV3-1 with TRBJ2-5; D might be TRBD1 (5 bases). The J call may be incorrect, as the DNA end agrees better with TRBJ2-7. Germline V CDR1 and CDR2: LGHDT, YNNKEL (reference sequence). The CDR3 runs to 15 residues.